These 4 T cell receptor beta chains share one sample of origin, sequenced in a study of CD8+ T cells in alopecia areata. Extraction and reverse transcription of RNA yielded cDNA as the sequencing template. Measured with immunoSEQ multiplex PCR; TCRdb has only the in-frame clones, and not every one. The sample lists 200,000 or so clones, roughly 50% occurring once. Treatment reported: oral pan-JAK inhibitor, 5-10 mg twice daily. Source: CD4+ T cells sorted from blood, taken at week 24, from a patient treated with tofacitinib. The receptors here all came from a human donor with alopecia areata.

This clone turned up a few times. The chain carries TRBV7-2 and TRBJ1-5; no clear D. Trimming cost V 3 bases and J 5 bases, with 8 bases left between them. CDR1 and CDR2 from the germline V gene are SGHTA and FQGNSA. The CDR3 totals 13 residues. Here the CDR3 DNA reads TGTGCCAGCAGCTTCCGGGGTGATCAGCCCCAGCATTTT. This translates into CASSFRGDQPQHF. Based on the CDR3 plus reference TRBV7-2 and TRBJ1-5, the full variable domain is GAGVSQSPSNKVTEKGKDVELRCDPISGHTALYWYRQSLGQGLEFLIYFQGNSAPDKSGLPSDRFSAERTGGSVSTLTIQRTQQEDSAVYLCASSFRGDQPQHFGDGTRLSIL.

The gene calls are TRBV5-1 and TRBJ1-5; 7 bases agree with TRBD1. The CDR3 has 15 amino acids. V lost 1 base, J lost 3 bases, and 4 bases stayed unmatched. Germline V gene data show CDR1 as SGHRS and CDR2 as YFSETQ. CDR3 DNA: TGCGCCAGCAGCTTGACCGGGACAGACAATCAGCCCCAGCATTTT. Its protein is CASSLTGTDNQPQHF.

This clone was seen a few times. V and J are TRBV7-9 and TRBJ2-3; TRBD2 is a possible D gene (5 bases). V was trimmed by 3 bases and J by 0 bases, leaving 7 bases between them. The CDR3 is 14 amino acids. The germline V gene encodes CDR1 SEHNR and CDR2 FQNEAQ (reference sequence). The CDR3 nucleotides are TGTGCCAGCAGCTTTCCGGGGAGCACAGATACGCAGTATTTT. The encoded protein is CASSFPGSTDTQYF.

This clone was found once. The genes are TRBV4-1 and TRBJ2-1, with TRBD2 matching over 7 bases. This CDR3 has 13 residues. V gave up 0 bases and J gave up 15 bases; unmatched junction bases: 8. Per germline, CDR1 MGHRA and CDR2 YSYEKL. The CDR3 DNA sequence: TGCGCCAGCAGCCAAGATAGTAGGACTAGTACGTTCTTC. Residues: CASSQDSRTSTFF.